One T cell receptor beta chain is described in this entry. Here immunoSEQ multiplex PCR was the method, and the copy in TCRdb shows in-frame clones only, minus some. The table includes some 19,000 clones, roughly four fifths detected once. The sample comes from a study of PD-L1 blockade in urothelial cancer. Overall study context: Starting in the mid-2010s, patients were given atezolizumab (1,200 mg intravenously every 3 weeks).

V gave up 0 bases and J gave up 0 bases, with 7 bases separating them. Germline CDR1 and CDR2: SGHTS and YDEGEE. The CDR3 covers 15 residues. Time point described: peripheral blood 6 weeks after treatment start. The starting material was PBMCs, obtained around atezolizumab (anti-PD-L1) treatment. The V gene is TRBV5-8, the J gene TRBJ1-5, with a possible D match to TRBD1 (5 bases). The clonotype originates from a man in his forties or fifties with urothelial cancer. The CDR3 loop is CASSLGGYSNQPQHF. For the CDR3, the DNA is TGTGCCAGCAGCTTGGGGGGCTATAGCAATCAGCCCCAGCATTTT.